These T cell receptor beta chains were read from a single sample in a study of identifying expanded T cells in peripheral blood. Data came from immunoSEQ multiplex PCR; TCRdb stores just in-frame clones and leaves some out. The sample lists about 89,000 clones, roughly 88% occurring once. Input material: blood. These TCRs come from a person aged 18 to 75 in good health. CDR3s include the opening cysteine and the closing phenylalanine or tryptophan. A D gene is named only where the DNA matches it firmly. Size is omitted from some rows. Given values are once, few, many or a class for expanded clones.

clone size	V gene	D gene	J gene	CDR3 protein	CDR3 DNA
-	TRBV6-6	-	TRBJ2-1	CASSYPLRRDTEQFF	TGTGCCAGCAGTTACCCCCTCCGGAGGGATACTGAGCAGTTCTTC
-	TRBV5-1	-	TRBJ1-2	CASSLQGLNYGYTF	TGCGCCAGCAGCTTACAGGGTCTGAACTATGGCTACACCTTC
-	TRBV7-7	-	TRBJ2-2	CASSHTAAANTGELFF	TGTGCCAGCAGCCACACCGCGGCCGCGAACACCGGGGAGCTGTTTTTT
-	TRBV28	TRBD1	TRBJ1-5	CASTLLLEMGQHSNQPQHF	TGTGCCAGCACCCTTCTCCTGGAGATGGGACAGCATAGCAATCAGCCCCAGCATTTT
-	TRBV6-1	-	TRBJ2-7	CASSNRDEQYF	TGTGCCAGCAGTAACAGAGACGAGCAGTACTTC
-	TRBV18	TRBD1	TRBJ2-5	CASSPSDRGFGETQYF	TGTGCCAGCTCACCCTCGGACAGGGGGTTCGGGGAGACCCAGTACTTC
-	TRBV5-1	-	TRBJ2-5	CASSLAASGGMETQYF	TGCGCCAGCAGCTTGGCGGCGTCTGGGGGTATGGAGACCCAGTACTTC
-	TRBV28	-	TRBJ2-7	CASSLVASPYEQYF	TGTGCCAGCAGTTTAGTCGCATCGCCCTACGAGCAGTACTTC
-	TRBV16	-	TRBJ2-1	CASSLGGGTYNEQFF	TGTGCCAGCAGCCTGGGAGGCGGGACCTACAATGAGCAGTTCTTC
once	TRBV9	-	TRBJ1-5	CANPEGSEGISNQPQHF	TGTGCCAACCCGGAGGGGTCGGAAGGGATTAGCAATCAGCCCCAGCATTTT
-	TRBV6-5	-	TRBJ1-5	CASSYSAQRSGDPQHF	TGTGCCAGCAGTTACTCGGCCCAGCGGAGCGGTGATCCCCAGCATTTT
few	TRBV7-2	TRBD2	TRBJ2-7	CASSRFGVLAGSYEQYF	TGTGCCAGCAGCAGATTCGGGGTACTAGCGGGATCCTACGAGCAGTACTTC
-	TRBV15	-	TRBJ2-1	CATSRDREGEQFF	TGTGCCACCAGCAGGGACAGGGAGGGTGAGCAGTTCTTC
many	TRBV7-2	-	TRBJ2-7	CASSLRPGTYEQYF	TGTGCCAGCAGCTTAAGGCCTGGAACCTACGAGCAGTACTTC
-	TRBV30	TRBD2	TRBJ2-3	CAWSGGRDGRDTQYF	TGTGCCTGGAGCGGCGGGAGGGACGGTAGGGATACGCAGTATTTT
-	TRBV7-7	-	TRBJ1-1	CASSPGTGTEAFF	TGTGCCAGCAGCCCCGGGACTGGGACTGAAGCTTTCTTT
-	TRBV5-1	TRBD2	TRBJ2-1	CASSLRSSGGATNEQFF	TGCGCCAGCAGCTTGAGGTCTAGCGGGGGGGCCACCAATGAGCAGTTCTTC
-	TRBV7-2	-	TRBJ2-3	CASSLRETSTDTQYF	TGTGCCAGCAGCTTACGGGAAACTAGCACAGATACGCAGTATTTT
-	TRBV7-6	-	TRBJ2-1	CASSLGDNEQFF	TGTGCCAGCAGCTTAGGGGACAATGAGCAGTTCTTC
-	TRBV9	-	TRBJ1-1	CASSVVRPNTEAFF	TGTGCCAGCAGCGTAGTGCGGCCGAACACTGAAGCTTTCTTT
-	TRBV28	-	TRBJ1-2	CASSFGRVNGYTF	TGTGCCAGCAGTTTTGGTAGGGTCAATGGCTACACCTTC
-	TRBV9	-	TRBJ2-5	CASSAGGSGETQYF	TGTGCCAGCAGCGCCGGAGGGAGCGGTGAGACCCAGTACTTC
-	TRBV2	-	TRBJ2-7	CASGGQDYEQYF	TGTGCCAGCGGGGGACAAGACTACGAGCAGTACTTC
once	TRBV11-1	-	TRBJ2-1	CASSNGLTKGNEQFF	TGTGCCAGCAGCAATGGACTTACCAAAGGGAATGAGCAGTTCTTC
once	TRBV2	TRBD1	TRBJ1-1	CASSRDRGNTEAFF	TGTGCCAGCAGCCGGGACAGGGGGAACACTGAAGCTTTCTTT
-	TRBV30	-	TRBJ1-2	CAWIRDFNYGYTF	TGTGCCTGGATCCGGGACTTTAACTATGGCTACACCTTC
-	TRBV11-3	TRBD1	TRBJ2-3	CASSLGGTGFTDTQYF	TGTGCCAGCAGCTTAGGCGGGACAGGGTTCACAGATACGCAGTATTTT
-	TRBV28	TRBD1	TRBJ2-7	CASSFPSVGQGVLRDEQYF	TGTGCCAGCAGTTTTCCTTCGGTCGGACAGGGTGTCCTCAGGGACGAGCAGTACTTC
once	TRBV5-4	-	TRBJ2-5	CASSLDWGQETQYF	TGTGCCAGCAGCCTTGACTGGGGTCAAGAGACCCAGTACTTC
-	TRBV5-1	-	TRBJ1-2	CASSSDSANYGYTF	TGCGCCAGCAGCTCGGACAGCGCTAACTATGGCTACACCTTC
-	TRBV30	-	TRBJ1-2	CAWSVSGRGYTF	TGTGCCTGGAGTGTATCCGGGCGGGGCTACACCTTC